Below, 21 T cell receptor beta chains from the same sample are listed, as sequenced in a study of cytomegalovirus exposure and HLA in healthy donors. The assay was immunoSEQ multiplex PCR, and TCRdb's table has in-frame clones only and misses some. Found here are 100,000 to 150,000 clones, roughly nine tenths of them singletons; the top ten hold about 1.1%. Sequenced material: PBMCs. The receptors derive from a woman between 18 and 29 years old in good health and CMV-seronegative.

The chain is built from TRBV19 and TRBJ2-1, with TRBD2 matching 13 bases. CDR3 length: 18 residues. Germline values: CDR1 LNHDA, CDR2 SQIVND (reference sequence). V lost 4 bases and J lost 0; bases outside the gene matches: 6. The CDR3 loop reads CASSRLAGGSSSYNEQFF. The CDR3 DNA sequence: TGTGCCAGTAGTAGACTAGCGGGGGGCTCCAGCTCCTACAATGAGCAGTTCTTC.

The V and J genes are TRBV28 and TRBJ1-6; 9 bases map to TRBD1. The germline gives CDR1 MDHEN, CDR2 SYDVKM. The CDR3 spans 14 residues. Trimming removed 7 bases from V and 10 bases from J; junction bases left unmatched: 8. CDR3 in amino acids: CASTLGQGRSPLHF. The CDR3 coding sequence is TGTGCCAGCACCTTGGGACAGGGTAGGTCACCCCTCCACTTT.

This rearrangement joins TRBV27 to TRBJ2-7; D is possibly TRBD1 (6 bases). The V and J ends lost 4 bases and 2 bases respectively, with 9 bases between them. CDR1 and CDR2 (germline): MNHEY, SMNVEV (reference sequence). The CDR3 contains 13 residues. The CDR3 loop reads CASSSRDTYEQYF. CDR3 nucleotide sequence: TGTGCCAGCAGTTCCCGGGACACCTACGAGCAGTACTTC.

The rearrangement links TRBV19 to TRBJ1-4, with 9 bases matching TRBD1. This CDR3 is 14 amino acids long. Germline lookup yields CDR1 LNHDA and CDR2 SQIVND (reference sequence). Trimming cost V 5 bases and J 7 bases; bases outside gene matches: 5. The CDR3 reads CASSWTGDGEKLFF. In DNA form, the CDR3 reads TGTGCCAGTAGTTGGACAGGGGATGGTGAAAAACTGTTTTTT. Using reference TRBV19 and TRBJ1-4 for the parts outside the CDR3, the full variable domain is DGGITQSPKYLFRKEGQNVTLSCEQNLNHDAMYWYRQDPGQGLRLIYYSQIVNDFQKGDIAEGYSVSREKKESFPLTVTSAQKNPTAFYLCASSWTGDGEKLFFGSGTQLSVL.

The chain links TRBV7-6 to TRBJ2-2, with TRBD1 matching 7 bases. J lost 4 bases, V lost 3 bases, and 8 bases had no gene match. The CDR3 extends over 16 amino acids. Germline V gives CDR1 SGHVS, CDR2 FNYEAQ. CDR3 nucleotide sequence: TGTGCCAGCAGCTTCCCCGGGACAGAGGTCACCGGGGAGCTGTTTTTT. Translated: CASSFPGTEVTGELFF. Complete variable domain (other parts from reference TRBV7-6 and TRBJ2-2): GAGVSQSPRYKVTKRGQDVALRCDPISGHVSLYWYRQALGQGPEFLTYFNYEAQQDKSGLPNDRFSAERPEGSISTLTIQRTEQRDSAMYRCASSFPGTEVTGELFFGEGSRLTVL.

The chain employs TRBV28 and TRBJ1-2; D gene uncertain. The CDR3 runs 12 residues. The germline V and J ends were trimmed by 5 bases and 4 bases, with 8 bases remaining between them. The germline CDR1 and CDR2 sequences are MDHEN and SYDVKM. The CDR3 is CASSMYSYGYTF. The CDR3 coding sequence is TGTGCCAGCAGTATGTACAGCTATGGCTACACCTTC.

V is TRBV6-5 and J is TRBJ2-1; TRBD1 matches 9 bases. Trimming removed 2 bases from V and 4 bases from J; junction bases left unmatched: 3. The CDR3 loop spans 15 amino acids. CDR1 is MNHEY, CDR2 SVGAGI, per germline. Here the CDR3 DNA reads TGTGCCAGCAGTTACGACAGGGGGGTATACAATGAGCAGTTCTTC. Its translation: CASSYDRGVYNEQFF.

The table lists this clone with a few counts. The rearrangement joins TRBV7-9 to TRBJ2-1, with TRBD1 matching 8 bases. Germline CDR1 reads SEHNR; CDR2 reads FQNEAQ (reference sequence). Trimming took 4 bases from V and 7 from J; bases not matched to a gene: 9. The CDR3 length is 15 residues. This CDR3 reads CASSSASRQGNEQFF. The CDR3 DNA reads TGTGCCAGCAGCTCAGCGTCCAGACAGGGGAATGAGCAGTTCTTC.

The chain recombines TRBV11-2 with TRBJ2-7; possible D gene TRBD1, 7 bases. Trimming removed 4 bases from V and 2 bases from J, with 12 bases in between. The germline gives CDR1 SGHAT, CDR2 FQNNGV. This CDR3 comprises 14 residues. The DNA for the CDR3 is TGTGCCAGCAGCTACGCGGGACAGCCCTACGAGCAGTACGTC. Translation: CASSYAGQPYEQYV.

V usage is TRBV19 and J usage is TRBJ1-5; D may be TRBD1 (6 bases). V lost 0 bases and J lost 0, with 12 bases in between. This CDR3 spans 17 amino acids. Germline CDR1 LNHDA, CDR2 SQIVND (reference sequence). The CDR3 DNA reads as TGTGCCAGTAGTATAGACTCTAGGACAGATAGCAATCAGCCCCAGCATTTT. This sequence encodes CASSIDSRTDSNQPQHF.

CDR3 in amino acids: CASSLSAAGETEAFF. Written as DNA, the CDR3 is TGTGCCAGCAGTTTATCGGCGGCGGGGGAGACTGAAGCTTTCTTT. This chain joins TRBV27 and TRBJ1-1, with D possibly matching TRBD1 (5 bases). Trimming cost V 0 bases and J 5 bases, with 13 bases left between them. The CDR3 sequence is 15 residues long. Germline lookup yields CDR1 MNHEY and CDR2 SMNVEV (reference sequence).

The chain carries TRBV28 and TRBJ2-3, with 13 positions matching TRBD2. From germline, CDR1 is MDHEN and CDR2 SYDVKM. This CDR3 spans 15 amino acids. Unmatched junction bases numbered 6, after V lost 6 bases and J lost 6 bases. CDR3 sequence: CASRIGTSGVDTQYF. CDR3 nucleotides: TGTGCCAGCAGAATCGGGACTAGCGGGGTTGATACGCAGTATTTT.

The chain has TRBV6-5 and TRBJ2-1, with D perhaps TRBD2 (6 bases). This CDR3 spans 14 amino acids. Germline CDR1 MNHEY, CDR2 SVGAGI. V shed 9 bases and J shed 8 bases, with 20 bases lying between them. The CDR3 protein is CASIRDSVSDEQFF. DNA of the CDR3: TGTGCCAGTATCCGGGACTCAGTCTCGGATGAGCAGTTCTTC.

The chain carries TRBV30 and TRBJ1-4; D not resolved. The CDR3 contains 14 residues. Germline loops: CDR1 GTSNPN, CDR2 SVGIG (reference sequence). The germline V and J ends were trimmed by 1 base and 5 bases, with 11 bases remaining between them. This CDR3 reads CAWSAGSSNEKLFF. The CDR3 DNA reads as TGTGCCTGGAGTGCGGGGTCCTCCAATGAAAAACTGTTTTTT.

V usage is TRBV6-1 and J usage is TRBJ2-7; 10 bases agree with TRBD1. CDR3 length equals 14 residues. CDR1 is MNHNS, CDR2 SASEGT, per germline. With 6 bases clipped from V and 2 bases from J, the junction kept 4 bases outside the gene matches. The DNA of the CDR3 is TGTGCCAGCAGAAGCGGACAGGGGGCCTACGAGCAGTACTTC. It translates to CASRSGQGAYEQYF.

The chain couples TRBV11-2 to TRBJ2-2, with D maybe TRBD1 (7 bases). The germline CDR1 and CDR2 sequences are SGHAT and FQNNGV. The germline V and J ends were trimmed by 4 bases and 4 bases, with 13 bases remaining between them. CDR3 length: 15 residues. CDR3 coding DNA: TGTGCCAGCAGCTCAGTTCAGGGGGGCACCGGGGAGCTGTTTTTT. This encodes CASSSVQGGTGELFF.

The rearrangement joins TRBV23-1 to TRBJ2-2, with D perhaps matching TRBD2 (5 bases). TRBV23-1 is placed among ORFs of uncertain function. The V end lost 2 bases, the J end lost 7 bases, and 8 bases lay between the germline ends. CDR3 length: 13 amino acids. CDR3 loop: CASSQPSGGELFF. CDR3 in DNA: TGCGCCAGCAGTCAACCCAGCGGCGGGGAGCTGTTTTTT.

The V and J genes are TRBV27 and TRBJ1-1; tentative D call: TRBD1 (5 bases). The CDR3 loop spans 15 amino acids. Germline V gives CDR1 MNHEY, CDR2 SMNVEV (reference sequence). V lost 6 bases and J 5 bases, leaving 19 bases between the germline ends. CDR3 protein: CASSLGQGFRTEAFF. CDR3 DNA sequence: TGTGCCAGCAGCCTCGGTCAGGGTTTCCGGACTGAAGCTTTCTTT.

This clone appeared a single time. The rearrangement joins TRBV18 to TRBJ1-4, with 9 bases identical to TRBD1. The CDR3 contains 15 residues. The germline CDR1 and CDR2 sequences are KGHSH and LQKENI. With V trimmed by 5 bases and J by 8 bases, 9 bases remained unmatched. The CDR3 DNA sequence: TGTGCCAGCTCAAGAAGGACAGGGGAAAGGGAAAAACTGTTTTTT. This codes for CASSRRTGEREKLFF. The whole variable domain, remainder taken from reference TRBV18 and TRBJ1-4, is NAGVMQNPRHLVRRRGQEARLRCSPMKGHSHVYWYRQLPEEGLKFMVYLQKENIIDESGMPKERFSAEFPKEGPSILRIQQVVRGDSAAYFCASSRRTGEREKLFFGSGTQLSVL.

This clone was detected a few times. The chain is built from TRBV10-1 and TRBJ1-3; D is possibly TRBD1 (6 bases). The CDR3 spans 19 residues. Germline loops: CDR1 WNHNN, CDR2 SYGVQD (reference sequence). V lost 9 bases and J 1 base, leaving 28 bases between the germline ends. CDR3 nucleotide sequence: TGCGCCAGGCAACGAACTCGACAGGACAAGCTTTATTCTGGAAACACCATATATTTT. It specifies CARQRTRQDKLYSGNTIYF.

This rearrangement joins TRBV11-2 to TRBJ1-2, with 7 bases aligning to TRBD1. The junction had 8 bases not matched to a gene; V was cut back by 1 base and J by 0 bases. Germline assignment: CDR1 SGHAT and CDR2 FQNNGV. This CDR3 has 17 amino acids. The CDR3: CASSLVEQGRANYGYTF. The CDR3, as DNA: TGTGCCAGCAGCTTAGTGGAACAGGGGCGGGCTAACTATGGCTACACCTTC.